This T cell receptor (beta chain) emerged from a study of molecular identifiers for immune sequencing clone quantification. This clonotype was detected ten times or more. TCRdb re-derived calls from the PCR reads in MiXCR, one entry per CDR3 protein. The sample lists some 650,000 distinct CDR3 sequences, just under 20% occurring once. The CDR3 covers 14 residues. In germline, CDR1 is SGHNT, CDR2 YYREEE (reference sequence). V dropped 2 bases and J dropped 5 bases, with 11 bases sitting between them. The source of this sequence is a human donor in good health. Some libraries in this study had Jurkat cell RNA spiked in. The genes are TRBV5-4 and TRBJ2-1; D remains ambiguous. The sequencing sample was made of naive CD8+ T cells from blood, with Jurkat cell RNA spiked in. Subset denoted: FACS-sorted CD8+CD4-CCR7+CD45RA+ naive T cells. CDR3 nucleotides: TGTGCCAGCAGCTTCCCTCCGTCAGACAATGAGCAGTTCTTC. Its protein product is CASSFPPSDNEQFF.